What follows are 5 T cell receptor beta chains derived from one specimen sequenced in a study of blood T cell repertoires in COVID-19. This table comes from immunoSEQ multiplex PCR, and its TCRdb copy is limited to in-frame clones, with some not included. This table holds some 220,000 clones, 80% to 95% found once. Sequencing input: peripheral blood. The receptor source for this set is a man aged 25 to 40 with COVID-19, enrolled during active disease.

The chain joins TRBV24-1 to TRBJ2-3; a possible D gene is TRBD1 (5 bases). The CDR3 covers 14 residues. Per germline, CDR1 KGHDR and CDR2 SFDVKD. The ends were cut back, 6 bases at V and 2 bases at J, with 11 bases in the middle. The CDR3 is CATSPGLYTDTQYF. In DNA form, the CDR3 reads TGTGCCACCAGTCCAGGGCTTTACACAGATACGCAGTATTTT.

This chain uses TRBV30 with TRBJ1-1; D unresolved. The germline CDR1 and CDR2 sequences are GTSNPN and SVGIG (reference sequence). V was pared by 4 bases and J by 3 bases, with 15 bases between. This CDR3 is 14 amino acids long. The DNA for the CDR3 is TGTGCCTGGACCTGGACGGTCGGGGACACTGAAGCTTTCTTT. Translation gives CAWTWTVGDTEAFF.

V and J are TRBV2 and TRBJ1-2; perhaps TRBD1 as D (5 bases). The CDR3 spans 13 residues. Per the germline V gene, CDR1 is SNHLY and CDR2 is FYNNEI. Trimming took 2 bases from V and 5 from J, leaving 9 bases between them. The CDR3 nucleotides read TGTGCCAGCAGTGAATCGGGGGGTTATGGCTACACCTTC. Protein sequence: CASSESGGYGYTF.

The rearrangement links TRBV4-1 to TRBJ1-1; D is unclear. The V end lost 5 bases, the J end lost 0 bases, and 7 bases lay between the germline ends. CDR1 is MGHRA, CDR2 YSYEKL, per germline. The CDR3 runs to 13 residues. CDR3 coding DNA: TGCGCCAGCAGCTCTACTATGAACACTGAAGCTTTCTTT. This encodes CASSSTMNTEAFF.

The chain couples TRBV18 to TRBJ2-7; 8 positions match TRBD1. With V trimmed by 0 bases and J by 5 bases, 9 bases remained unmatched. The CDR3 has 16 residues. CDR1 is KGHSH, CDR2 LQKENI, per germline. The CDR3 protein is CASSPPYGQGVDEQYF. CDR3 bases: TGTGCCAGCTCACCACCGTACGGACAGGGAGTGGACGAGCAGTACTTC.